One sample yielded the 24 T cell receptor beta chains listed below, sequenced in a study of shared clonotypes between healthy human individuals. Libraries were prepared by immunoSEQ multiplex PCR; TCRdb keeps only in-frame clonotypes and omits some of them. The sample shows 470,000 or so clones, approximately 84% of them seen only once. The sequenced sample consisted of PBMCs. These receptors originate from a woman between 35 and 50 years old in good health. Some clones in this sample may be carry-over from other donors' samples.

The V and J genes are TRBV10-1 and TRBJ1-4; 12 bases fit TRBD1. Unmatched junction bases numbered 11, after V lost 4 bases and J lost 8 bases. The CDR3 is 17 amino acids. Germline V gene lookup returns CDR1 WNHNN and CDR2 SYGVQD (reference sequence). The CDR3 region has the DNA TGCGCCAGCAGTGTAGGGTCTTGGGACAGGGGGCGGGAAAAACTGTTTTTT. Its translation: CASSVGSWDRGREKLFF.

The chain is built from TRBV2 and TRBJ1-5; D not certain. Trimming took 4 bases from V and 2 from J, leaving 15 bases between them. The V gene's germline CDR1 is SNHLY and CDR2 FYNNEI. The CDR3 totals 16 residues. Written as DNA, the CDR3 is TGTGCCAGCAGTGTGGCCAGAGGGTTGGGCAATCAGCCCCAGCATTTT. Its protein is CASSVARGLGNQPQHF.

This clone was observed a single time. V and J are TRBV11-2 and TRBJ2-7; D is perhaps TRBD2 (5 bases). The CDR3 contains 14 residues. Between the trimmed V and J ends, which lost 5 bases and 3 bases, there was a span of 14 bases. The germline V gene encodes CDR1 SGHAT and CDR2 FQNNGV. The CDR3 loop reads CASSPSGLIYEQYF. The DNA for the CDR3 is TGTGCCAGCAGCCCCAGCGGATTAATCTACGAGCAGTACTTC.

This clone came up once. CDR3 sequence: CASSDRNSNQPQHF. The CDR3 DNA reads TGTGCCAGTAGTGACCGGAATAGCAATCAGCCCCAGCATTTT. This sequence joins TRBV19 and TRBJ1-5; no reliable D call. The germline V gene encodes CDR1 LNHDA and CDR2 SQIVND (reference sequence). V lost 5 bases and J lost 0, with 8 bases in between. This CDR3 comprises 14 residues.

The V and J genes are TRBV9 and TRBJ2-3; a weak D match, TRBD2 (5 bases). This CDR3 is built from 13 residues. V lost 1 base and J lost 6, with 9 bases in between. Germline-derived CDR1 and CDR2 are SGDLS and YYNGEE. CDR3: CASSVSSGDTQYF. The CDR3 DNA follows: TGTGCCAGCAGCGTATCCTCGGGGGATACGCAGTATTTT. The full variable domain, completed using reference TRBV9 and TRBJ2-3, is DSGVTQTPKHLITATGQRVTLRCSPRSGDLSVYWYQQSLDQGLQFLIQYYNGEERAKGNILERFSAQQFPDLHSELNLSSLELGDSALYFCASSVSSGDTQYFGPGTRLTVL.

The rearrangement uses TRBV9 and TRBJ1-3; D remains ambiguous. Trimming cost V 0 bases and J 0 bases, with 1 base left between them. The CDR3 loop spans 13 amino acids. From germline, CDR1 is SGDLS and CDR2 YYNGEE. The CDR3 sequence: CASSVGSGNTIYF. The CDR3 DNA reads TGTGCCAGCAGCGTAGGCTCTGGAAACACCATATATTTT.

The rearrangement links TRBV19 to TRBJ1-1, with D possibly matching TRBD1 (6 bases). This CDR3 has 12 residues. The germline V gene encodes CDR1 LNHDA and CDR2 SQIVND (reference sequence). V lost 7 bases and J lost 10, with 16 bases in between. The CDR3 DNA is TGTGCCAGTACCGGCCTCAGGGGCAGAGCTTTCTTT. Translating gives CASTGLRGRAFF.

V and J are TRBV6-5 and TRBJ2-7; D is unclear. The germline gives CDR1 MNHEY, CDR2 SVGAGI. This CDR3 region has 14 residues. V shed 3 bases and J shed 6 bases, with 15 bases lying between them. The CDR3, as DNA: TGTGCCAGCAGTTATTTCAGGCTCCGTCGCGAGCAGTACTTC. This translates into CASSYFRLRREQYF.

In the case of this clone: A far more abundant clone sits one base away, making this likely a read error. This sequence joins TRBV4-3 and TRBJ1-1, with a tentative D call TRBD1 (5 bases). The CDR3 consists of 19 residues. Germline V gives CDR1 LGHNA, CDR2 YSLEER. V shed 7 bases and J shed 3 bases, with 30 bases lying between them. The CDR3 bases are TGCGCCAGCATCCACCAATCGCCGACAGACTTGGCCGGGGACACTGAAGCTTTCTTT. Translation: CASIHQSPTDLAGDTEAFF.

To note about this clone: A far larger clone differs by one base, so this is likely a read error. The rearrangement joins TRBV27 to TRBJ2-3; tentatively, D is TRBD1 (5 bases). Trimming left V 5 bases short and J 6 bases short, with 18 bases between. CDR3 length: 15 amino acids. The V gene's germline CDR1 is MNHEY and CDR2 SMNVEV (reference sequence). The CDR3 DNA reads TGTGCCAGCAGTCTGACCAAACAGGCCAGTGATACGCAGTATTTT. Its protein is CASSLTKQASDTQYF.

For this clone: One base away lies a much larger clone, so this may be a sequencing read error. The chain carries TRBV28 and TRBJ2-3, with a weak D call TRBD1 (5 bases). There are 14 residues in the CDR3. Germline CDR1 and CDR2: MDHEN and SYDVKM. The CDR3, as DNA: TGTGCCGGCAGGGTCGACAGCTCCACAGATACGCAGTATTTT. It encodes CAGRVDSSTDTQYF.

The rearrangement links TRBV5-1 to TRBJ2-1, with D possibly TRBD1 on 6 matching bases. V lost 3 bases to trimming and J lost 9 bases, with 16 bases between them. The CDR3 has 14 amino acids. Germline V CDR1 and CDR2: SGHRS, YFSETQ. The CDR3: CASSYLQGSGEQFF. The CDR3 region has the DNA TGCGCCAGCAGCTACTTACAGGGATCCGGTGAGCAGTTCTTC.

This clone showed up just once. V gene TRBV27 combines with J gene TRBJ1-4; 10 positions agree with TRBD1. The CDR3 length is 15 residues. From germline, CDR1 is MNHEY and CDR2 SMNVEV (reference sequence). The V gene end was trimmed by 4 bases and the J gene end by 6 bases; junction bases not matched to a gene: 5. The DNA for the CDR3 is TGTGCCAGCAGTTCCCCCGGGACAGGGGATGAAAAACTGTTTTTT. It yields the protein CASSSPGTGDEKLFF.

V gene TRBV4-2 combines with J gene TRBJ2-5; 7 bases line up with TRBD1. This CDR3 contains 15 residues. CDR1 and CDR2 (germline): LGHNA, YNFKEQ. J lost 2 bases, V lost 1 base, and 4 bases had no gene match. The CDR3 sequence is CASSQGVRGQETQYF. As DNA, the CDR3 is TGTGCCAGCAGCCAAGGGGTCAGGGGGCAAGAGACCCAGTACTTC.

This clone has a count of ten or more. Other DNA sequences in this sample translate to the same CDR3. This chain uses TRBV29-1 with TRBJ2-5; D not resolved. Per germline, CDR1 SQVTM and CDR2 ANQGSEA. Between the trimmed V and J ends, which lost 2 bases and 5 bases, there was a span of 12 bases. This CDR3 region has 13 residues. CDR3 loop: CSVERQPLETQYF. CDR3 nucleotides: TGCAGCGTTGAACGGCAGCCACTGGAGACCCAGTACTTC.

The chain recombines TRBV29-1 with TRBJ2-5, with D perhaps matching TRBD1 or TRBD2 (6 bases each). The CDR3 consists of 14 residues. Germline CDR1 reads SQVTM; CDR2 reads ANQGSEA. Trimming stripped 7 bases from V and 1 base from J, with 16 bases between. The CDR3 spells CSAGRRDIQETQYF. CDR3 nucleotide sequence: TGCAGCGCTGGGAGGCGGGACATCCAAGAGACCCAGTACTTC.

Of note for this clone: This sequence is one base from a far larger clone and is likely a read error. The chain has TRBV7-3 and TRBJ1-1; possible D gene TRBD1, 5 bases. CDR1 is SGHTA and CDR2 is FQGTGA in the germline V gene. The CDR3 is 13 amino acids. CDR3 residues: CASSSSGTTEASF. The CDR3 bases are TGTGCCAGCAGCTCATCAGGGACCACTGAAGCTTCCTTT. The complete variable domain, with remaining parts taken from reference TRBV7-3 and TRBJ1-1, reads GAGVSQTPSNKVTEKGKYVELRCDPISGHTALYWYRQSLGQGPEFLIYFQGTGAADDSGLPNDRFFAVRPEGSVSTLKIQRTERGDSAVYLCASSSSGTTEASFGQGTRLTVV.

This chain links TRBV28 with TRBJ1-2; weak D call: TRBD1 (5 bases). The V gene's germline CDR1 is MDHEN and CDR2 SYDVKM. The CDR3 loop spans 14 amino acids. The ends were cut back, 10 bases at V and 1 base at J, with 16 bases in the middle. The CDR3 coding sequence is TGTGCCACCCAATGGGGCGGTTTTAACTATGGCTACACCTTC. Its translation is CATQWGGFNYGYTF.

V usage is TRBV4-3 and J usage is TRBJ2-7, with 7 bases fitting TRBD1. After removal of 2 bases from V and 5 bases from J, the junction contained 9 bases not matched to a gene. Germline V gene sequence: CDR1 LGHNA, CDR2 YSLEER. This CDR3 is built from 15 residues. CDR3 amino acids: CASSQNPGQSHEQYF. The CDR3 nucleotides are TGCGCCAGCAGCCAAAACCCGGGACAGTCGCACGAGCAGTACTTC.

Points on this clone: Only one base separates this from a far larger clonotype, so it likely reflects a read error. The J gene is TRBJ2-1, the V gene TRBV15, with TRBD2 as a possible D gene (5 bases). This CDR3 region has 15 residues. The germline V gene has CDR1 LNHNV and CDR2 YYDKDF (reference sequence). V lost 5 bases to trimming and J lost 4 bases, with 15 bases between them. The CDR3 DNA is TGTGCCACCAGCCAGGCGCGGGTGGGTTACAATGAGCAGTTCTTC. It encodes CATSQARVGYNEQFF.

This chain connects TRBV4-1 to TRBJ2-1, with D maybe TRBD2 (5 bases). Germline assignment: CDR1 MGHRA and CDR2 YSYEKL. V gave up 0 bases and J gave up 6 bases, with 12 bases separating them. This CDR3 is 15 amino acids long. The CDR3 spells CASSQDLLRANEQFF. Here the CDR3 DNA reads TGCGCCAGCAGCCAAGATCTTCTGAGGGCCAATGAGCAGTTCTTC.

As to this clone: This is likely an artifact of a read error, given a far larger clone one base away. The chain links TRBV19 to TRBJ2-5; 11 bases are shared with TRBD2. Germline V gives CDR1 LNHDA, CDR2 SQIVND (reference sequence). This CDR3 region has 14 residues. The ends lost 2 bases at V and 4 bases at J; junction bases unmatched: 0. CDR3 sequence reads: CASSILAGGETQYF. DNA of the CDR3: TGTGCCAGTAGTATACTAGCGGGAGGAGAGACCCAGTACTTC.

This clone has only one observation. This chain joins TRBV2 and TRBJ1-2, with D hard to call. V lost 8 bases and J 4 bases, leaving 11 bases between the germline ends. This CDR3 is 12 amino acids long. Germline V gene sequence: CDR1 SNHLY, CDR2 FYNNEI. The CDR3 nucleotides are TGTGCCAGCTGCCCGGATAGCTATGGCTACACCTTC. Residues: CASCPDSYGYTF.

Concerning this clone itself: A far larger clone is a single base away, which makes a read error likely. The chain is built from TRBV7-9 and TRBJ1-1, with D possibly matching TRBD1 (5 bases). The germline V gene has CDR1 SEHNR and CDR2 FQNEAQ (reference sequence). The CDR3 consists of 14 residues. The ends were cut back, 5 bases at V and 1 base at J, with 11 bases in the middle. The DNA for the CDR3 is TGTGCCAGCAGCGACCAGGACAAGAACACTGAAGCTTTCTTT. Its protein product is CASSDQDKNTEAFF.